Following are 27 T cell receptor beta chains from one sample sequenced in a study of Ad26.COV2.S vaccination and SARS-CoV-2 variants. Clones were read by immunoSEQ multiplex PCR, and TCRdb kept only the in-frame ones, dropping some. The top ten clones hold about 1.5% of a sample with about 680,000 clones, roughly nine tenths of them seen once. Treatment meaning: 19 received Ad26.COV2.S at low or high dose, single or two shots; about 5 received placebo; per-sample allocation not given. Samples analyzed were those drawn on day 63 after the first vaccine or placebo injection. This material consisted of peripheral blood, taken in a trial of Ad26.COV2.S vaccine versus placebo. The receptor set was obtained from a person aged 18-60 years who received the Ad26.COV2.S COVID-19 vaccine or a placebo.

This chain links TRBV5-4 with TRBJ2-7; 9 positions match TRBD2. Trimming cost V 4 bases and J 3 bases; bases outside gene matches: 8. Germline V gene sequence: CDR1 SGHNT, CDR2 YYREEE (reference sequence). The CDR3 has 15 amino acids. CDR3 sequence reads: CASSSGVAGVYEQYF. The DNA of the CDR3 is TGTGCCAGCAGCAGTGGAGTAGCGGGAGTCTACGAGCAGTACTTC.

V gene TRBV5-6 combines with J gene TRBJ1-6; the match to TRBD1 covers 7 bases. V lost 0 bases and J lost 10; bases outside the gene matches: 4. This CDR3 has 14 residues. Germline V gene lookup returns CDR1 SGHDT and CDR2 YYEEEE. The CDR3: CASSLVGGGSPLHF. CDR3 in DNA: TGTGCCAGCAGCTTGGTAGGGGGCGGGTCACCCCTCCACTTT. The complete variable domain, with remaining parts taken from reference TRBV5-6 and TRBJ1-6, reads DAGVTQSPTHLIKTRGQQVTLRCSPKSGHDTVSWYQQALGQGPQFIFQYYEEEERQRGNFPDRFSGHQFPNYSSELNVNALLLGDSALYLCASSLVGGGSPLHFGNGTRLTVT.

The chain combines TRBV3-1 (or the pseudogene TRBV3-2) with TRBJ1-2, with D tentatively TRBD1 (5 bases). Trimming removed 2 bases from V and 4 bases from J, with 8 bases in between. The CDR3 spans 13 residues. Germline CDR1 LGHDT, CDR2 YNNKEL (reference sequence). CDR3 bases: TGTGCCAGCAGCCAACTCCAGGGCTATGGCTACACCTTC. Residues: CASSQLQGYGYTF.

The genes are TRBV5-1 and TRBJ1-1; no firm D call. V was cut by 1 base and J by 1 base, with 14 bases left in between. The CDR3 spans 16 residues. Per the germline V gene, CDR1 is SGHRS and CDR2 is YFSETQ. CDR3 nucleotides: TGCGCCAGCAGCTTGTTAGAGAGTCAGCCGAACACTGAAGCTTTCTTT. Its translation is CASSLLESQPNTEAFF.

This chain links TRBV11-2 with TRBJ2-1; 7 bases fit TRBD2. The CDR3 runs to 14 residues. The germline V gene encodes CDR1 SGHAT and CDR2 FQNNGV. V gave up 3 bases and J gave up 4 bases; unmatched junction bases: 3. The CDR3 region has the DNA TGTGCCAGCAGCTTTGGCGGGAGATACAATGAGCAGTTCTTC. Translating gives CASSFGGRYNEQFF.

The J gene is TRBJ2-1, the V gene TRBV13; perhaps TRBD2 as D (6 bases). This CDR3 region has 19 residues. Germline lookup yields CDR1 PRHDT and CDR2 FYEKMQ (reference sequence). V lost 2 bases and J 0 bases, leaving 20 bases between the germline ends. The DNA for the CDR3 is TGTGCCAGCAGCTTACGGGGGTTACGGTCCCCGAGCTCCTACAATGAGCAGTTCTTC. It codes for CASSLRGLRSPSSYNEQFF. The whole variable domain, filled in from reference TRBV13 and TRBJ2-1, reads AAGVIQSPRHLIKEKRETATLKCYPIPRHDTVYWYQQGPGQDPQFLISFYEKMQSDKGSIPDRFSAQQFSDYHSELNMSSLELGDSALYFCASSLRGLRSPSSYNEQFFGPGTRLTVL.

The J gene is TRBJ2-7, the V gene TRBV18, with TRBD2 matching 9 bases. Per germline, CDR1 KGHSH and CDR2 LQKENI. This CDR3 has 15 amino acids. The V gene end was trimmed by 5 bases and the J gene end by 2 bases; junction bases not matched to a gene: 7. CDR3 bases: TGTGCCAGCTCAACGCGGGAGGGTGGGACCTACGAGCAGTACTTC. It is translated as CASSTREGGTYEQYF.

V is TRBV3-1 (or the pseudogene TRBV3-2) and J is TRBJ2-1; D uncertain. The CDR3 loop spans 15 amino acids. Germline loops: CDR1 LGHDT, CDR2 YNNKEL (reference sequence). V shed 3 bases and J shed 0 bases, with 9 bases lying between them. This CDR3 is CASSHGAGSYNEQFF. CDR3 DNA sequence: TGTGCCAGCAGCCACGGCGCCGGCTCCTACAATGAGCAGTTCTTC.

This chain links TRBV7-2 with TRBJ1-1; perhaps TRBD1 as D (5 bases). This CDR3 is built from 15 residues. Germline V gene sequence: CDR1 SGHTA, CDR2 FQGNSA. V shed 1 base and J shed 4 bases, with 13 bases lying between them. The CDR3 region has the DNA TGTGCCAGCAGCTTAGAACGGGGGGGAGTCACTGAAGCTTTCTTT. Translation: CASSLERGGVTEAFF.

This chain connects TRBV5-8 to TRBJ2-1; D is undetermined. The V end lost 0 bases, the J end lost 3 bases, and 4 bases lay between the germline ends. This CDR3 is built from 13 residues. CDR1 and CDR2 from the germline V gene are SGHTS and YDEGEE. For the CDR3, the DNA is TGTGCCAGCAGCTTGGTTCGCTACAATGAGCAGTTCTTC. This encodes CASSLVRYNEQFF.

The CDR3 spells CASSLMGTQETQYF. The CDR3 coding sequence is TGCGCCAGCAGCTTGATGGGGACTCAAGAGACCCAGTACTTC. The rearrangement links TRBV5-1 to TRBJ2-5; D perhaps matches TRBD2 (6 bases). The CDR3 spans 14 residues. V lost 1 base, J lost 2 bases, and 9 bases lay in between. Per germline, CDR1 SGHRS and CDR2 YFSETQ.

CDR3 sequence: CASRGGLADYNEQFF. The CDR3 nucleotides are TGTGCCAGCAGGGGGGGACTAGCAGACTACAATGAGCAGTTCTTC. The V gene is TRBV6-6, the J gene TRBJ2-1; 9 bases align to TRBD2. Germline V gene sequence: CDR1 MNHNY, CDR2 SVGAGI (reference sequence). J lost 3 bases, V lost 6 bases, and 6 bases had no gene match. This CDR3 region has 15 residues.

The chain employs TRBV18 and TRBJ2-7; D possibly matches TRBD1 or TRBD2 (6 bases each). Germline V gene sequence: CDR1 KGHSH, CDR2 LQKENI. The CDR3 has 13 amino acids. The V and J ends lost 1 base and 7 bases respectively, with 11 bases between them. CDR3 amino acids: CASSPLEGVEQYF. The CDR3 coding sequence is TGTGCCAGCTCACCACTGGAGGGGGTGGAGCAGTACTTC.

The chain uses TRBV7-2 and TRBJ1-4; perhaps TRBD1 as D (6 bases). V was cut by 5 bases and J by 0 bases, with 13 bases left in between. Per germline, CDR1 SGHTA and CDR2 FQGNSA. There are 16 residues in the CDR3. The CDR3 spells CASSRGTSATNEKLFF. The CDR3 nucleotides read TGTGCCAGCAGCCGTGGGACATCCGCAACTAATGAAAAACTGTTTTTT.

V is TRBV5-1 and J is TRBJ2-1; possibly TRBD2 for D (5 bases). This CDR3 has 15 amino acids. Per the germline V gene, CDR1 is SGHRS and CDR2 is YFSETQ. V dropped 4 bases and J dropped 2 bases, with 13 bases sitting between them. The CDR3 here is CASSRPGSAYNEQFF. In DNA, the CDR3 is TGCGCCAGCAGCAGACCTGGGAGTGCCTACAATGAGCAGTTCTTC.

J is TRBJ1-5 and V is TRBV6-2 or TRBV6-3; D is unresolved. The CDR3 is made up of 14 amino acids. Germline-derived CDR1 and CDR2 are MNHEY and SVGEGT. With 3 bases removed from V and 1 base from J, the gap between germline ends came to 7 bases. The CDR3 reads CASSYSLSNQPQHF. The CDR3 DNA follows: TGTGCCAGCAGTTATTCCTTGAGCAATCAGCCCCAGCATTTT.

The chain is built from TRBV7-2 and TRBJ1-4; 8 bases are a match to TRBD1. Germline V lookup: CDR1 SGHTA, CDR2 FQGNSA. CDR3 length: 14 amino acids. The V gene end was trimmed by 6 bases and the J gene end by 8 bases; junction bases not matched to a gene: 8. The CDR3 DNA reads as TGTGCCAGCAGGGCGGGGACAGGAGGGGAAAAACTGTTTTTT. Protein: CASRAGTGGEKLFF.

Worth noting for this clone: Other nucleotide sequences in the sample specify the same CDR3. The chain couples TRBV30 to TRBJ2-6; D gene ambiguous. The CDR3 contains 13 residues. The germline V and J ends were trimmed by 0 bases and 0 bases, with 0 bases remaining between them. Per the germline V gene, CDR1 is GTSNPN and CDR2 is SVGIG (reference sequence). CDR3 in amino acids: CAWSVSGANVLTF. Written as DNA, the CDR3 is TGTGCCTGGAGTGTCTCTGGGGCCAACGTCCTGACTTTC.

J is TRBJ2-1 and V is TRBV10-3; no clear D gene. The CDR3 totals 12 residues. Per germline, CDR1 ENHRY and CDR2 SYGVKD. CDR3 sequence: CAVGKMGNEQFF. The CDR3, as DNA: TGTGCGGTGGGCAAAATGGGGAATGAGCAGTTCTTC.

The chain carries TRBV5-1 and TRBJ2-6; TRBD1 agrees at 7 bases. The V and J ends lost 2 bases and 0 bases, in that order; junction bases with no gene match: 8. This CDR3 spans 18 amino acids. The V gene's germline CDR1 is SGHRS and CDR2 YFSETQ. The DNA of the CDR3 is TGCGCCAGCAGCTTACAGGGGCCCGAATACTCTGGGGCCAACGTCCTGACTTTC. Translation: CASSLQGPEYSGANVLTF.

Concerning this clone: The identical CDR3 is also encoded by other nucleotide sequences in the sample. V gene TRBV7-2 combines with J gene TRBJ1-1, with D maybe TRBD1 (5 bases). The CDR3 has 13 amino acids. Trimming took off 4 bases at V and 4 bases at J, with 10 bases between the two ends. Germline values: CDR1 SGHTA, CDR2 FQGNSA. In DNA form, the CDR3 reads TGTGCCAGCAGCTCCCAGGGAGGCACTGAAGCTTTCTTT. It encodes CASSSQGGTEAFF.

This chain joins TRBV6-2 or TRBV6-3 and TRBJ2-1; D tentatively fits TRBD1 or TRBD2 (5 bases each). The germline V and J ends were trimmed by 5 bases and 3 bases, with 14 bases remaining between them. Germline CDR1 MNHEY, CDR2 SVGEGT. The CDR3 runs to 15 residues. The CDR3 DNA reads as TGTGCCAGCAGTCACCGGGACGCCAGCTACAATGAGCAGTTCTTC. Protein: CASSHRDASYNEQFF.

This sequence joins TRBV29-1 and TRBJ2-3; D is unclear. Germline V gene sequence: CDR1 SQVTM, CDR2 ANQGSEA. The CDR3 sequence is 12 residues long. Trimming cost V 7 bases and J 0 bases, with 8 bases left between them. The CDR3 nucleotides are TGCAGCGGGAGCGTGAGCACAGATACGCAGTATTTT. As protein: CSGSVSTDTQYF.

The V gene is TRBV9, the J gene TRBJ2-7; a weak D match, TRBD2 (6 bases). There are 14 residues in the CDR3. Germline V gene data show CDR1 as SGDLS and CDR2 as YYNGEE. V lost 4 bases and J lost 0, with 11 bases in between. The CDR3 DNA is TGTGCCAGCAGCCCTCGGGAGTTCTCCTACGAGCAGTACTTC. Residues: CASSPREFSYEQYF.

The genes are TRBV7-8 and TRBJ2-3; 9 bases align to TRBD1. J was trimmed by 4 bases and V by 8 bases; bases with no gene match: 4. From germline, CDR1 is SGHVS and CDR2 FQNEAQ. This CDR3 contains 13 residues. The CDR3 DNA is TGTGCCAGCGGGGACAGGGTGGCAGATACGCAGTATTTT. It is translated as CASGDRVADTQYF. Full variable domain (rest looked up from reference TRBV7-8 and TRBJ2-3): GAGVSQSPRYKVAKRGQDVALRCDPISGHVSLFWYQQALGQGPEFLTYFQNEAQLDKSGLPSDRFFAERPEGSVSTLKIQRTQQEDSAVYLCASGDRVADTQYFGPGTRLTVL.

This clone was counted only a few times. The CDR3 DNA reads TGTGCCAGCAGCGGGGGACAGTTGTACGAGCAGTACTTC. Its translation: CASSGGQLYEQYF. The chain couples TRBV5-4 to TRBJ2-7, with 7 positions matching TRBD1. Per the germline V gene, CDR1 is SGHNT and CDR2 is YYREEE (reference sequence). This CDR3 spans 13 amino acids. Trimming took 4 bases from V and 4 from J; bases not matched to a gene: 5.

The genes are TRBV7-8 and TRBJ1-5; the D is unclear. Trimming pared 4 bases from V and 5 bases from J, leaving 15 bases between. This CDR3 comprises 15 residues. Germline CDR1 and CDR2: SGHVS and FQNEAQ. Here the CDR3 reads CASSSLDSRDQPQHF. CDR3 DNA: TGTGCCAGCAGCTCGCTCGATTCTAGGGATCAGCCCCAGCATTTT.